The 5 T cell receptor beta chains in this list originate from one sample, sequenced in a study of blood T cells in healthy people across ages. With a J-beta primer mix and a sample-barcoded 5' primer, a second PCR ran about 7 to 11 cycles. Each CDR3 protein is one row after TCRdb ran MiXCR on the 5' RACE reads. The sample holds more than 650,000 distinct CDR3 sequences, around half seen once. Sequences were obtained from blood. Source of these receptors: a man older than 75 in good health.

This clonotype has only one observation. The chain links TRBV3-1 to TRBJ2-2, with D hard to call. Trimming removed 2 bases at V and 0 bases at J, with 10 bases between. The germline V gene has CDR1 LGHDT and CDR2 YNNKEL (reference sequence). CDR3 length: 16 amino acids. The CDR3 DNA is TGTGCCAGCAGCCAATTCCAGCGTTCGAACACCGGGGAGCTGTTTTTT. Residues: CASSQFQRSNTGELFF.

The rearrangement joins TRBV11-1 to TRBJ2-2; D assignment may be TRBD1 or TRBD2 (5 bases each). The germline V gene encodes CDR1 SGHAT and CDR2 FQDESV (reference sequence). The CDR3 has 16 amino acids. The germline V and J ends were trimmed by 1 base and 3 bases, with 12 bases remaining between them. CDR3 nucleotide sequence: TGTGCCAGCAGCTTAGACGTCCAGGGACACACCGGGGAGCTGTTTTTT. Its translation: CASSLDVQGHTGELFF.

This chain connects TRBV7-8 to TRBJ2-7; TRBD1 agrees at 7 bases. V trimming: 5 bases; J trimming: 2 bases; junction bases outside the gene matches: 9. The CDR3 consists of 15 residues. Germline values: CDR1 SGHVS, CDR2 FQNEAQ. CDR3 sequence reads: CASSRTRGTPYEQYF. Written as DNA, the CDR3 is TGTGCCAGCAGCCGGACCAGGGGGACCCCCTACGAGCAGTACTTC.

The V call is TRBV10-3, the J call TRBJ2-1; D ambiguous. This CDR3 is built from 13 residues. Between the trimmed V and J ends, which lost 8 bases and 7 bases, there was a span of 15 bases. Germline V gives CDR1 ENHRY, CDR2 SYGVKD. CDR3 sequence: CAISSAIGNEQFF. Here the CDR3 DNA reads TGTGCCATCTCAAGTGCCATTGGAAATGAGCAGTTCTTC.

The V gene is TRBV20-1, the J gene TRBJ2-7; a possible D gene is TRBD1 (7 bases). Matching the DNA end better, TRBJ2-5 makes the J call doubtful. This CDR3 is built from 15 residues. CDR1 DFQATT and CDR2 SNEGSKA come from the germline V gene (reference sequence). Written as DNA, the CDR3 is TGCAGTGCTAACCTACCGAGACAGGGACTAGAGACCCAGTACTTC. Encoded protein: CSANLPRQGLETQYF.